The sequence of this T cell receptor (beta chain) was determined in a study of OX40 agonist ivuxolimab in advanced cancers. Overall study context: Patients were given ivuxolimab, an antibody that agonizes OX40 (CD134). The study, taken as a whole, reports: The work left the antigen specificity of expanded peripheral T cells undetermined.

To note about this clone: No antigen is known for it.

If patients had autoimmune disease history or systemic immunosuppression, they were excluded. Only in-frame clones appear in the TCRdb table, and some are missing; sequencing was by immunoSEQ multiplex PCR. The table has roughly 41,000 clones, more than 75% seen once. Germline V gene sequence: CDR1 LGHNA, CDR2 YSLEER. The CDR3 is 17 amino acids. V was trimmed by 3 bases and J by 0 bases, leaving 17 bases between them. This sequence originates from an adult with an advanced solid tumor such as melanoma, head and neck, liver or kidney cancer. This chain links TRBV4-3 with TRBJ1-2; D not certain. The sequenced sample was CD4+ or CD8+ T cells sorted from blood, obtained in a trial of the OX40 agonist ivuxolimab. The CDR3 DNA reads as TGCGCCAGCAGCCACCATGGGAGGGCCCGCGCTAACTATGGCTACACCTTC. Amino acids: CASSHHGRARANYGYTF.